This is a list of T cell receptor beta chains from one sample in a study of CD8 T cells in ankylosing spondylitis. MiXCR, run by TCRdb on the 5' RACE reads, gives a single entry per CDR3 protein. The sample consists of about 700,000 distinct CDR3 sequences, about 20% of them appearing once. Sequencing was carried out using blood, either unsorted or a sorted T cell fraction (not recorded which). The receptors were gathered from a male donor with ankylosing spondylitis. Both conserved end residues are part of each CDR3. A D gene is named only where the DNA matches it firmly. The size field is filled for only some rows; it gives once, few, many or a size class.

d_gene	v_gene	j_gene	abundance	CDR3aa	CDR3nt
TRBD1	TRBV4-2	TRBJ2-1	.	CASSRTGEYNEQFF	TGTGCCAGCAGCCGGACAGGGGAATACAATGAGCAGTTCTTC
.	TRBV20-1	TRBJ1-2	.	CSAPTHTSYGYTF	TGCAGTGCCCCCACCCACACAAGCTATGGCTACACCTTC
TRBD1	TRBV4-1	TRBJ1-1	few	CASSQLQGANTEAFF	TGCGCCAGCAGCCAACTACAGGGGGCGAACACTGAAGCTTTCTTT
TRBD1	TRBV12-3/TRBV12-4	TRBJ2-1	.	CASSRTWTGWDEQFF	TGTGCCAGCAGCCGAACTTGGACAGGGTGGGATGAGCAGTTCTTC
TRBD1	TRBV20-1	TRBJ1-2	few	CSAREPGQGAPNYGYTF	TGCAGTGCTAGAGAGCCGGGACAGGGGGCTCCTAACTATGGCTACACCTTC
.	TRBV4-3	TRBJ2-7	.	CASSQEQGRSYEQYF	TGCGCCAGCAGCCAAGAACAGGGACGGTCATACGAGCAGTACTTC
.	TRBV7-9	TRBJ2-7	few	CASSSLVDPDLKEYF	TGTGCCAGCAGCTCCCTCGTTGACCCAGACCTGAAGGAGTACTTC
.	TRBV12-3/TRBV12-4	TRBJ2-1	few	CASSRSGTSDEQFF	TGTGCCAGCAGTCGGTCCGGGACATCCGATGAGCAGTTCTTC
TRBD1	TRBV12-3/TRBV12-4	TRBJ2-7	many	CASSPRQGYEQYF	TGTGCCAGCAGCCCTCGACAGGGCTACGAGCAGTACTTC
.	TRBV12-3/TRBV12-4	TRBJ1-2	.	CASSLTGTKKGGYTF	TGTGCCAGCAGTTTAACCGGGACAAAGAAAGGCGGCTACACCTTC
TRBD1	TRBV5-1	TRBJ1-4	.	CASSFDRGPGDEKLFF	TGCGCCAGCAGCTTCGACAGGGGCCCAGGGGATGAAAAACTGTTTTTT
.	TRBV7-2	TRBJ2-6	.	CASSLVYSGANVLTF	TGTGCCAGCAGCTTAGTCTACTCTGGGGCCAACGTCCTGACTTTC
.	TRBV7-2	TRBJ2-3	.	CASSPAFLGSETQYF	TGTGCCAGCAGCCCGGCCTTCCTCGGTTCGGAGACGCAGTATTTT
.	TRBV15	TRBJ1-5	.	CATSRGDSNQPQHF	TGTGCCACCAGCAGAGGGGACAGCAATCAGCCCCAGCATTTT
TRBD1	TRBV12-3/TRBV12-4	TRBJ1-1	few	CASSFRQGAEAFF	TGTGCCAGCAGTTTTCGACAGGGCGCTGAAGCTTTCTTT
.	TRBV12-3/TRBV12-4	TRBJ1-4	.	CASRRSDEKLFF	TGTGCCAGCAGACGGTCCGATGAAAAACTGTTTTTT